This T cell receptor beta chain was captured by sequencing in a study of PD-1 blockade in classical Hodgkin lymphoma. The repertoire was sequenced with immunoSEQ multiplex PCR; TCRdb's copy has only in-frame clones and lacks some. The data show about 17,000 clones, 60% to 85% seen once. As to time point: cycle 4 day 1 (C4D1), after about 6 weeks of nivolumab. Brentuximab vedotin exposure varied, and every patient relapsed after autologous stem cell transplantation. The CD4+ T cells used were purified from thawed PBMCs through magnetic negative selection. The sequence came from a human donor with classical Hodgkin lymphoma. Source: CD4+ T cells from blood, taken before the fourth cycle of nivolumab.

CDR3 in DNA: TGTGCCAGTAGGCTCAACGGAGGACCCCGTAGCGGACGGGACGAGCAGTTCTTC. Protein product: CASRLNGGPRSGRDEQFF. The chain has TRBV19 and TRBJ2-1; tentative D call: TRBD2 (6 bases). CDR3 length equals 18 residues. Germline assignment: CDR1 LNHDA and CDR2 SQIVND (reference sequence). V gave up 6 bases and J gave up 10 bases, with 31 bases separating them.